These 6 T cell receptor beta chains were all obtained from the same sample, sequenced in a study of regulatory T cells in long-lasting Graves disease. To make TCR beta libraries, researchers used iRepertoire HTBI primers and Arm-PCR of CDR3 regions. TCRdb recomputed calls from the multiplex PCR reads with MiXCR, one row per CDR3 protein. The sample carries 650,000 to 850,000 distinct CDR3 sequences, around 30% recorded once. The time point here: persistent/refractory GD, antithyroid drugs over 5 years with positive TRAb. PBMC RNA served as the TCR library source. Source: peripheral blood mononuclear cells (PBMCs), taken when the disease was refractory, from a patient treated with antithyroid drugs. These TCRs come from a female donor with Graves disease.

The chain uses TRBV6-1 and TRBJ2-2, with unresolved D. This CDR3 comprises 14 residues. Germline V gene sequence: CDR1 MNHNS, CDR2 SASEGT. Trimming left V 8 bases short and J 5 bases short, with 15 bases between. The CDR3 region is CASVRNGVTGELFF. CDR3 DNA sequence: TGTGCCAGCGTCCGGAATGGGGTAACCGGGGAGCTGTTTTTT.

Regarding this clonotype: This sequence may be a read error, since a much larger clone differs from it by one base. In this CDR3 the conserved last residue, phenylalanine or tryptophan, is missing, so a read error is likely. The rearrangement uses TRBV28 and TRBJ1-2, with D tentatively TRBD1 (6 bases). The germline gives CDR1 MDHEN, CDR2 SYDVKM. The CDR3 contains 14 residues. Trimming removed 6 bases at V and 6 bases at J, with 17 bases between. Written as DNA, the CDR3 is TGTGCCAGCAGCCCTTCCGGGGGGGCGGATGGCTACACCTCC. It specifies CASSPSGGADGYTS.

This clonotype was found a few times. The chain employs TRBV15 and TRBJ1-5; D may be TRBD1 (6 bases). Deletions cut 1 base from V and 2 bases from J, with 18 bases between. This CDR3 is built from 18 residues. Per the germline V gene, CDR1 is LNHNV and CDR2 is YYDKDF (reference sequence). CDR3 bases: TGTGCCACCAGCAGAGGGGGGGCTGGACCAAGAGGCAATCAGCCCCAGCATTTT. The encoded protein is CATSRGGAGPRGNQPQHF.

This clonotype has a count of ten or more. The chain has TRBV2 and TRBJ1-1; D is undetermined. Deletions cut 11 bases from V and 0 bases from J, with 19 bases between. This CDR3 contains 15 residues. Germline CDR1 is SNHLY and CDR2 is FYNNEI. The CDR3 here is CAATTSRTLNTEAFF. The CDR3 nucleotides read TGTGCCGCTACGACGTCCAGGACTTTGAACACTGAAGCTTTCTTT.

This clonotype was observed a handful of times. V gene TRBV20-1 combines with J gene TRBJ2-7, with 11 bases matching TRBD2. The ends lost 1 base at V and 3 bases at J; junction bases unmatched: 5. The CDR3 consists of 15 residues. Germline V CDR1 and CDR2: DFQATT, SNEGSKA (reference sequence). CDR3 amino acids: CSARASTSGSYEQYF. DNA for the CDR3: TGCAGTGCTAGAGCCTCAACTAGCGGGAGCTACGAGCAGTACTTC.

This clonotype has a handful of counts. The chain is built from TRBV14 and TRBJ1-4; D gene unclear. The V end was cut by 2 bases, the J end by 0 bases, with 7 bases between. This CDR3 comprises 15 residues. The germline V gene has CDR1 SGHDN and CDR2 FVKESK. The CDR3 here is CASSQFSATNEKLFF. The CDR3 nucleotides are TGTGCCAGCAGCCAATTCAGTGCAACTAATGAAAAACTGTTTTTT.